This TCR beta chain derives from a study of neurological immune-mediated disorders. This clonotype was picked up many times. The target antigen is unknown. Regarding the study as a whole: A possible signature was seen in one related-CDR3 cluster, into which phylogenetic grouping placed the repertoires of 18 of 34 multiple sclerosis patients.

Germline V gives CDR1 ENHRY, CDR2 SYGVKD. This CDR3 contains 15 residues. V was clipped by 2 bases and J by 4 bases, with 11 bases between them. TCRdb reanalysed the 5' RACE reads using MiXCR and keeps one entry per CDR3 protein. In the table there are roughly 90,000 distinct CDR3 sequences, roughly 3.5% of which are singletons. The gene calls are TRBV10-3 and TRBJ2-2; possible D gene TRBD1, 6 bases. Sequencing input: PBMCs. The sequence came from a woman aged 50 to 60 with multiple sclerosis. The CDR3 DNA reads TGTGCCATCAGTGAGGACGGACAGAGCACCGGGGAGCTGTTTTTT. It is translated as CAISEDGQSTGELFF.